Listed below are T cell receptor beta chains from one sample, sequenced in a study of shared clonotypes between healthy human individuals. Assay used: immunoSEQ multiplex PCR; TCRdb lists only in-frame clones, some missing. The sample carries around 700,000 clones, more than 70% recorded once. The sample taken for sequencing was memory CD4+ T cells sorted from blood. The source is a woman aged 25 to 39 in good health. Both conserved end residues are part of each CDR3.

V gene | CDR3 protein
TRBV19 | CASSTLLQGQPQHF
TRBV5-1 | CASSLDRVGDKGYF
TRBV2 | CASRQTTQLTGQFF
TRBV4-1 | CASSQVPSGGSNTGELFF
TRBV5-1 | CASSSDSIGYNEQFF
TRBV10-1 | CASSDGQGHIQYF
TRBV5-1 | CASSLEGLAHHTQYF
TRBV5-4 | CASSPGQLKNTEAFF
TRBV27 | CASSYSGRLLGELFF
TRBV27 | CASSPDGNYGYTF
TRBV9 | CASSGLTGFQGNEQFF
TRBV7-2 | CASSLVPDRGLQPQHF
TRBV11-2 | CASSFRLAGGQETQYF
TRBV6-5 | CASSYARRGDTEAFF
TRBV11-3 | CASSRPPGSEAFF
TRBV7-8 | CASTSKRVNTDTQYF
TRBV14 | CASSHRWGTSPVVGYNEQFF
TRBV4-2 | CASSQETSRQYF
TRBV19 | CASSPHSGNTIYF
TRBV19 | CASSIEGDTYEQYF
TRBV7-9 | CASSLDGLGTGTEAFF
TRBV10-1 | CASGILGGELFF
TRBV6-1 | CASSENWAVTEAFF
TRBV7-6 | CASSLEAEATYNEQFF
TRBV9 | CASSVAVQGENYGYTF
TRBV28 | CASSTGQGAYNEQFF
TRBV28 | CASSFYAGAHEQYF
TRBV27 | CATQEIRLAGDTQYF
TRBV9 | CASSVEPAGGYEQYF
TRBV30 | CAWRTGQPGAYEQYF
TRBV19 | CASRRGSTDTGELFF
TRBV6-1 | CASSEWGQGVSGELFF
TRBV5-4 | CASSFDRGDGYTF
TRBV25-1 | CASSETGDTEAFF
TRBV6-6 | CASSYSRATNEKLFF
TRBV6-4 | CASSPRDRILRDSGNEQFF
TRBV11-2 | CASSPRDRGQPQHF
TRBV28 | CASSPSTGGLNQPQHF
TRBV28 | CASGYGYTF
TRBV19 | CASSISDGAYGYTF
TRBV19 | CASSKAGVYYEQYF
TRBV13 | CASSQVAGVNTGELFF
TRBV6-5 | CASSPTRVLAYEQYF
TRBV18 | CASSPPGGLAGSAYNEQFF
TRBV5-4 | CASSAQWGGANLNEQFF
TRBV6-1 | CASSEKGSYNEQFF
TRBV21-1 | CASSASSRNEQYF
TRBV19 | CASRERDHTDTQYF
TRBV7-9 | CASSQLAGAYNEQFF
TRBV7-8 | CASSPREGAPEAFF
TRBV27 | CASSLDLKTDTQYF
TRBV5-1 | CASSALGLSTDTQYF
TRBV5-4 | CASSTPGTPNTIYF